This is a list of T cell receptor beta chains from one sample in a study of blood T cell repertoires in COVID-19. Clones were read by immunoSEQ multiplex PCR, and TCRdb kept only the in-frame ones, dropping some. The sample includes fewer than 200,000 clones, approximately 87% of them seen just once. The sequencing sample was made of peripheral blood. Every receptor here comes from a woman in her 70s with COVID-19, enrolled during active disease. Both conserved end residues are part of each CDR3. Fields, in order: clone size, D gene, V gene, J gene, CDR3 length, CDR3 protein, CDR3 DNA. The D gene is left open where the match is weak. The listing skips clone size in some rows; elsewhere it reads once, few, many or a size class.

.,TRBD1,TRBV12-5,TRBJ2-6,19,CASGLVMGTAFSGANVLTF,TGTGCTAGTGGTTTGGTAATGGGGACAGCCTTCTCTGGGGCCAACGTCCTGACTTTC
.,.,TRBV6-6,TRBJ2-3,15,CASRGAHERTDTQYF,TGTGCCAGCAGAGGGGCTCACGAACGCACAGATACGCAGTATTTT
few,.,TRBV12-5,TRBJ2-1,15,CASGLNLVAAGEQFF,TGTGCTAGTGGTTTGAATTTGGTGGCGGCTGGTGAGCAGTTCTTC
.,TRBD1,TRBV28,TRBJ1-2,15,CASSPGGQGDYGYTF,TGTGCCAGCAGTCCAGGGGGACAGGGAGACTATGGCTACACCTTC
.,TRBD1,TRBV5-4,TRBJ2-7,14,CASSPGTGTYEQYF,TGTGCCAGCAGCCCAGGGACAGGGACTTACGAGCAGTACTTC
.,.,TRBV7-8,TRBJ1-2,15,CASSDNVPQGFGYTF,TGTGCCAGCAGCGATAACGTCCCACAGGGCTTTGGCTACACCTTC
.,.,TRBV27,TRBJ2-1,15,CASSFRRDSKNEQFF,TGTGCCAGCAGTTTTAGGCGGGATAGTAAAAATGAGCAGTTCTTC
.,TRBD2,TRBV19,TRBJ2-1,14,CASCSGSSYNEQFF,TGTGCCAGTTGTAGCGGGAGCTCCTACAATGAGCAGTTCTTC
.,.,TRBV7-9,TRBJ1-5,12,CASSVISGLQHF,TGTGCCAGCAGCGTTATCTCTGGACTCCAGCATTTT
.,.,TRBV7-2,TRBJ2-4,14,CASSFGVMKNIQYF,TGTGCCAGCAGCTTTGGAGTGATGAAAAACATTCAGTACTTC
few,TRBD2,TRBV7-2,TRBJ2-7,13,CASSWGEGFEQYF,TGTGCCAGCAGCTGGGGGGAGGGCTTCGAGCAGTACTTC
few,TRBD2,TRBV3-1/TRBV3-2,TRBJ2-1,17,CASSQTLLAGKHNEQFF,TGTGCCAGCAGCCAAACTCTACTAGCGGGTAAGCACAATGAGCAGTTCTTC
.,.,TRBV4-2,TRBJ2-5,16,CASSLNIGTTKETQYF,TGTGCCAGCAGCCTCAACATCGGGACAACAAAAGAGACCCAGTACTTC
.,TRBD2,TRBV7-2,TRBJ2-1,16,CASSPRRLANYNEQFF,TGTGCCAGCAGCCCCCGGAGACTAGCGAACTACAATGAGCAGTTCTTC
once,TRBD1,TRBV11-3,TRBJ2-7,13,CASSDRASYEQYF,TGTGCCAGCAGTGACAGGGCCTCCTACGAGCAGTACTTC
once,.,TRBV27,TRBJ1-1,13,CASSLFSRTEAFF,TGTGCCAGCAGTTTATTTTCCCGCACTGAAGCTTTCTTT
.,TRBD2,TRBV27,TRBJ2-1,17,CASSLSGSGSSYNEQFF,TGTGCCAGCAGTTTATCGGGGAGCGGGAGCTCCTACAATGAGCAGTTCTTC
once,.,TRBV4-1,TRBJ1-3,15,CASSQEAGIGNTIYF,TGCGCCAGCAGCCAAGAAGCAGGGATCGGAAACACCATATATTTT
.,TRBD1,TRBV11-2,TRBJ1-3,17,CASSGPGQGTSGNTIYF,TGTGCCAGCAGCGGTCCGGGACAGGGGACGTCTGGAAACACCATATATTTT
.,.,TRBV29-1,TRBJ1-1,16,CSVFGGRGWLNTEAFF,TGCAGCGTTTTTGGGGGGAGGGGGTGGTTGAACACTGAAGCTTTCTTT
.,TRBD1,TRBV6-5,TRBJ1-5,13,CASREGASQPQHF,TGTGCCAGCAGAGAGGGGGCGAGTCAGCCCCAGCATTTT
.,TRBD1,TRBV27,TRBJ1-5,15,CASRRQGTSNQPQHF,TGTGCCAGCAGAAGACAGGGGACTAGCAATCAGCCCCAGCATTTT
.,TRBD1,TRBV18,TRBJ1-5,15,CASSPGQGNNQPQHF,TGTGCCAGCTCACCGGGACAGGGTAACAATCAGCCCCAGCATTTT